This T cell receptor (beta chain) was retrieved from a study of identical twins. Notes on this clonotype: The antigen remains unidentified.

From the 5' RACE reads, TCRdb called clonotypes with MiXCR, one entry per CDR3 protein. The data show 650,000 to 750,000 distinct CDR3 sequences, over 20% seen once. Trimming removed 4 bases from V and 8 bases from J, with 17 bases in between. The CDR3 totals 15 residues. From germline, CDR1 is SEHNR and CDR2 FQNEAQ (reference sequence). Study-level results: For monozygotic twins, models underestimated out-of-frame TCR alpha sharing.

These data are also associated with another study on T cells expressing NK-cell markers. This second study says: Seven of the eight sequenced donors were HCMV-seropositive; one was seronegative.

This chain joins TRBV7-9 and TRBJ1-4; D unclear. Sequences were obtained from PBMCs. This sequence originates from a woman aged 18 to 35 in good health. The CDR3 is CASSSLRPREEKLFF. CDR3 sequence (DNA): TGTGCCAGCAGCTCCTTACGGCCAAGAGAAGAAAAACTGTTTTTT.